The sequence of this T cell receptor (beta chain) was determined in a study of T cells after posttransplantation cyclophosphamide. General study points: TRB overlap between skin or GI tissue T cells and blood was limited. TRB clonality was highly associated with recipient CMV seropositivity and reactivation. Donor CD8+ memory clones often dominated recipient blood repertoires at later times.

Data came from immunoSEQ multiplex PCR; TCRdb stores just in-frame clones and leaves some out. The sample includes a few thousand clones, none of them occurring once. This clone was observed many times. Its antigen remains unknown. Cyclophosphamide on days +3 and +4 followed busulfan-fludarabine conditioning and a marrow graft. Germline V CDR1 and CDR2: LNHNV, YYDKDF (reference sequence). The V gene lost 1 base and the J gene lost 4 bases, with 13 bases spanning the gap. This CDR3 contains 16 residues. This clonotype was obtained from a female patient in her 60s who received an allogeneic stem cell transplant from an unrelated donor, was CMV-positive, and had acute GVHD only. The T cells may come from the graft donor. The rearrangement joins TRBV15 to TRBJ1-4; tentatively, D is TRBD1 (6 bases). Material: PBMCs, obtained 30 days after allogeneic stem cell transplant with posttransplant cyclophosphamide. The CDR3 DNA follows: TGTGCCACCAGCAGAGGGAACGACAGGTTTAATGAAAAACTGTTTTTT. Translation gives CATSRGNDRFNEKLFF.